Presented here are 3 T cell receptor beta chains from one specimen sequenced in a study of control samples from healthy donors and cancer patients. Using immunoSEQ multiplex PCR, the repertoire was profiled, and TCRdb retains in-frame clones only, with some absent. The sample has 150,000 to 200,000 clones; about nine tenths are singletons. The material sequenced was blood. The receptors stem from a woman in her 40s in good health.

V is TRBV19 and J is TRBJ1-2; D uncertain. In germline, CDR1 is LNHDA, CDR2 SQIVND (reference sequence). CDR3 length: 13 residues. Trimming shortened V by 5 bases and J by 0 bases, and 7 bases separated the two germline ends. This CDR3 reads CASSARANYGYTF. The CDR3 DNA sequence: TGTGCCAGTAGTGCAAGGGCTAACTATGGCTACACCTTC.

This rearrangement joins TRBV5-6 to TRBJ1-1, with a weak D call TRBD1 (6 bases). CDR1 is SGHDT, CDR2 YYEEEE, per germline. V lost 1 base and J lost 3, with 16 bases in between. The CDR3 has 16 amino acids. CDR3 loop: CASSLFNWGRDTEAFF. The DNA for the CDR3 is TGTGCCAGCAGCTTGTTTAATTGGGGGCGCGACACTGAAGCTTTCTTT.

The chain couples TRBV14 to TRBJ2-7; TRBD2 might be the D (7 bases). Trimming stripped 6 bases from V and 7 bases from J, with 25 bases between. The CDR3 runs 16 residues. Germline-derived CDR1 and CDR2 are SGHDN and FVKESK. The CDR3 DNA follows: TGTGCCAGCAGTCTCTGGCGGGGGCACACCTACGAAGAGCAGTACTTC. It is translated as CASSLWRGHTYEEQYF.